Below are 12 T cell receptor beta chains sequenced from a single sample in a study of OX40 agonist ivuxolimab in advanced cancers. Some clones are missing from TCRdb's copy, which holds only in-frame ones; the method was immunoSEQ multiplex PCR. This table holds about 83,000 clones, around 90% found once. This sample comprised CD4+ or CD8+ T cells sorted from blood, obtained in a trial of the OX40 agonist ivuxolimab. The source is an adult with an advanced solid tumor such as melanoma, head and neck, liver or kidney cancer.

The chain uses TRBV28 and TRBJ1-4, with TRBD1 identical over 8 bases. V lost 5 bases, J lost 6 bases, and 5 bases stayed unmatched. This CDR3 is 14 amino acids long. Germline-derived CDR1 and CDR2 are MDHEN and SYDVKM. CDR3 sequence: CASSDRGDDEKLFF. In nucleotides, the CDR3 is TGTGCCAGCAGTGACAGGGGTGATGATGAAAAACTGTTTTTT.

The chain joins TRBV28 to TRBJ2-1; D unresolved. This CDR3 has 15 residues. Trimming left V 5 bases short and J 4 bases short, with 15 bases between. From germline, CDR1 is MDHEN and CDR2 SYDVKM. CDR3 protein: CASSPTEYLYNEQFF. As DNA, the CDR3 is TGTGCCAGCAGTCCCACGGAGTACCTATACAATGAGCAGTTCTTC.

The chain joins TRBV9 to TRBJ2-3; D is ambiguous. V was trimmed by 7 bases and J by 2 bases, leaving 11 bases between them. Germline CDR1 is SGDLS and CDR2 is YYNGEE. The CDR3 has 13 residues. The CDR3 region has the DNA TGTGCCAGCCGGCCGAAGACCACAGATACGCAGTATTTT. This gives the protein CASRPKTTDTQYF.

The CDR3 loop is CASGLTRGVYNEQFF. The CDR3 bases are TGTGCCAGCGGCCTGACCCGGGGTGTCTACAATGAGCAGTTCTTC. V gene TRBV11-2 combines with J gene TRBJ2-1; tentatively, D is TRBD2 (5 bases). The V gene lost 8 bases and the J gene lost 3 bases, with 17 bases spanning the gap. Per germline, CDR1 SGHAT and CDR2 FQNNGV. The CDR3 is 15 amino acids.

V gene TRBV27 combines with J gene TRBJ1-2; 11 bases line up with TRBD1. With 3 bases clipped from V and 5 bases from J, the junction kept 2 bases outside the gene matches. Looked up from germline, CDR1 is MNHEY and CDR2 is SMNVEV (reference sequence). CDR3 length: 14 amino acids. The CDR3, as DNA: TGTGCCAGCAGTTTGGGACAGGGGGTTTATGGCTACACCTTC. It encodes CASSLGQGVYGYTF.

The chain is built from TRBV15 and TRBJ1-5; D unresolved. The CDR3 is 17 residues long. In germline, CDR1 is LNHNV, CDR2 YYDKDF (reference sequence). V was trimmed by 0 bases and J by 5 bases, leaving 17 bases between them. This CDR3 reads CATSRDSATEEYQPQHF. The CDR3 bases are TGTGCCACCAGCAGAGATTCCGCGACCGAGGAATATCAGCCCCAGCATTTT.

The chain combines TRBV6-6 with TRBJ1-1, with TRBD1 identical over 7 bases. Germline lookup yields CDR1 MNHNY and CDR2 SVGAGI (reference sequence). The CDR3 consists of 14 residues. With 6 bases clipped from V and 0 bases from J, the junction kept 4 bases outside the gene matches. The chain's CDR3 is CASSLTGMNTEAFF. CDR3 nucleotides: TGTGCCAGCAGCCTGACAGGGATGAACACTGAAGCTTTCTTT.

The chain has TRBV9 and TRBJ2-3; D could derive from TRBD1 or TRBD2 (6 bases each). Trimming left V 0 bases short and J 3 bases short, with 11 bases between. There are 15 residues in the CDR3. Germline CDR1 is SGDLS and CDR2 is YYNGEE. The CDR3 coding sequence is TGTGCCAGCAGCGTAGGGGGGGCGGTAACAGATACGCAGTATTTT. The encoded protein is CASSVGGAVTDTQYF.

The chain uses TRBV6-1 and TRBJ1-1; no clear D. The CDR3 contains 14 residues. Germline assignment: CDR1 MNHNS and CDR2 SASEGT. V was trimmed by 5 bases and J by 6 bases, leaving 16 bases between them. CDR3 protein: CASSPDNGLAEAFF. The CDR3 DNA is TGTGCCAGCAGTCCCGACAATGGGCTCGCTGAAGCTTTCTTT.

Here the CDR3 reads CASSGEDGNTIYF. CDR3 DNA: TGTGCCAGCAGCGGAGAGGACGGAAACACCATATATTTT. The chain joins TRBV7-9 to TRBJ1-3; D not resolved. This CDR3 contains 13 residues. V lost 5 bases and J lost 4, with 9 bases in between. CDR1 and CDR2 (germline): SEHNR, FQNEAQ (reference sequence).

Here the CDR3 DNA reads TGCGCCAGCAGCCAAGATATTAGGCTAGCGGAGACTAACTACGAGCAGTACTTC. As protein: CASSQDIRLAETNYEQYF. J is TRBJ2-7 and V is TRBV4-3; 7 nucleotides line up with TRBD2. The CDR3 has 18 residues. The ends lost 0 bases at V and 3 bases at J; junction bases unmatched: 14. From germline, CDR1 is LGHNA and CDR2 YSLEER.

The chain links TRBV15 to TRBJ2-5, with 8 positions matching TRBD1. The germline V gene encodes CDR1 LNHNV and CDR2 YYDKDF (reference sequence). The CDR3 contains 15 residues. V shed 1 base, J shed 4 bases, and the junction held 5 bases outside the gene matches. The DNA of the CDR3 is TGTGCCACCAGCAGAGGCCGGACAGGGATAGAGACCCAGTACTTC. Amino acid sequence: CATSRGRTGIETQYF.